Included here is one T cell receptor beta chain sequence, with context. The antigen it binds to is not known. No base quality values were provided; no much bigger clone lies one nucleotide off. The data were obtained in a study of blood T cell repertoires in COVID-19 (dated by TCRdb to about 2020). Study-wide context: The collaborator samples originated in the United States, Italy and Spain and spanned the acute and convalescent phases of COVID-19. The material from the prospective study consisted of cDNA or gDNA derived from T cells, B-cell-depleted T cells, or PBMCs. The dataset comprised deeply sampled blood TCRbeta repertoires from subjects exposed to, actively infected with, or recovered from COVID-19. The repertoires were released in a freely available public database intended as a resource for research on the immune response to SARS-CoV-2. Samples were obtained from the ongoing ImmuneRACE study (first 160 participants) and from over 1,000 subjects provided by 6 global collaborators. Sample metadata almost always included a de-identified subject ID, COVID-19 status, age in years and sex. HLA class I and class II types, where available, came from metadata supplied by the sample provider rather than from assay-based typing.

TCRbeta CDR3 regions were amplified from genomic DNA by means of the immunoSEQ Assay, a bias-controlled multiplex PCR. In the authors' own workflow: The number of nucleated cells in each sample was estimated by amplification of reference gene primers within the assay. Sequence reads were collapsed and filtered to measure the absolute abundance of every unique TCRbeta CDR3 rearrangement. For each sample, productive Simpson clonality was calculated by taking the square root of Simpson's diversity index across productive rearrangements. TCRdb obtained this table from immuneACCESS and retained in-frame rearrangements with V and J assigned. These tables miss some clones; where compared with another copy, unresolved V genes account for less than half of the shortfall, and the remainder is unexplained. The DNA gave D and trimming, while V, J and clone size come from that table. The sample table records approximately 200,000 clones; approximately 86% of these occur just once. The top ten clonotypes cover about a tenth of the sample.

Enrolling through a virtual design, the prospective study's participants ranged in age from roughly 18 to 89 years and lived across 20 to 30 United States geographic areas. Cohort assignment in the prospective study relied on participant-reported clinical history from a screening survey and a study questionnaire. Mobile phlebotomists in the prospective study collected whole blood, serum and a nasopharyngeal or oropharyngeal swab from every participant. Participants in the prospective study had the option to provide additional blood draws and questionnaires over an approximately 2-month period. Blood samples from the prospective study were shipped frozen or at room temperature prior to DNA extraction. Measured from the cysteine to the phenylalanine, the CDR3 is 17 residues long. Just the 51-base CDR3 DNA is kept, in frame starting at base 1. V sheds 4 bases and J sheds 3 bases, leaving 19 bases between their ends. The germline V gene (reference sequence) supplies CDR1 MNHEY and CDR2 SMNVEV.

General conclusions and limits of the study: The quantity of clinical and demographic metadata differed by source and by participant and was supplied without curation.

Specimen: PBMCs or T cells enriched from blood (not recorded which). This TCR came from a man aged 18 to 30 with acute COVID-19. Here the chain combines TRBV27 and TRBJ1-5; 5 matching bases give a weak D call of TRBD1. This receptor carries the CDR3 CASSSRVIPKNNQPQHF. In nucleotides, the sequence is TGTGCCAGCAGTTCCAGGGTGATCCCGAAAAACAATCAGCCCCAGCATTTT.